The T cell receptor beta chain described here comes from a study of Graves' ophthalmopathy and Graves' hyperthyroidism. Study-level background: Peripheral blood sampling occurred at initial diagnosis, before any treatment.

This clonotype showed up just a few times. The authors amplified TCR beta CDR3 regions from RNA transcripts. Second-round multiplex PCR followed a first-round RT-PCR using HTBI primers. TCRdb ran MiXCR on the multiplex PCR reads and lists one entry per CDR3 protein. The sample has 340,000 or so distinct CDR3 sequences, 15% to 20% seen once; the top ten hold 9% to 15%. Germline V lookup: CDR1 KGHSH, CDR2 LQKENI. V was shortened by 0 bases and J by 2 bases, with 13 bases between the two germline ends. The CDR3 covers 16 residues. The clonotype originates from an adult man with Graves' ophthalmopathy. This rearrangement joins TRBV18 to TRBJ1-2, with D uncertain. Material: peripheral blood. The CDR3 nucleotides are TGTGCCAGCTCACCACCGTTCGGGGAGGGAAACTATGGCTACACCTTC. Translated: CASSPPFGEGNYGYTF.